Below, 21 T cell receptor beta chains from the same sample are listed, as sequenced in a study of T cell changes during pregnancy in multiple sclerosis. Libraries were prepared by immunoSEQ multiplex PCR; TCRdb keeps only in-frame clonotypes and omits some of them. The data show about 40,000 clones, 91% seen once. The material was CD4+ T cells from peripheral blood mononuclear cells, obtained before pregnancy. These receptors were taken from a female donor with multiple sclerosis, enrolled in a pregnancy study.

The rearrangement joins TRBV7-6 to TRBJ2-1; 8 bases match TRBD2. The CDR3 is 16 residues long. The germline V gene has CDR1 SGHVS and CDR2 FNYEAQ. Unmatched junction bases numbered 8, after V lost 7 bases and J lost 0 bases. The CDR3 nucleotides read TGTGCCAGCACCATTCGGGGGGGGAGCTCCTACAATGAGCAGTTCTTC. Its translation: CASTIRGGSSYNEQFF.

This clone was detected only once. The genes are TRBV4-2 and TRBJ1-3, with TRBD1 identical over 7 bases. Looked up from germline, CDR1 is LGHNA and CDR2 is YNFKEQ. J was trimmed by 5 bases and V by 3 bases; bases with no gene match: 10. The CDR3 length is 16 residues. This CDR3 is CASSQVDRVVRNTIYF. The CDR3 DNA reads TGTGCCAGCAGCCAGGTCGACAGGGTAGTTAGAAACACCATATATTTT.

This chain connects TRBV18 to TRBJ2-1; D may be TRBD1 (5 bases). Germline CDR1 is KGHSH and CDR2 is LQKENI. This CDR3 has 14 amino acids. Trimming removed 1 base from V and 8 bases from J, with 12 bases in between. In nucleotides, the CDR3 is TGTGCCAGCTCACCACGCAGGGAAGGGGATGAGCAGTTCTTC. It translates to CASSPRREGDEQFF.

V usage is TRBV4-2 and J usage is TRBJ2-1; 10 bases align to TRBD2. V dropped 1 base and J dropped 2; count of bases not matched to a gene: 2. This CDR3 contains 16 residues. The germline V gene has CDR1 LGHNA and CDR2 YNFKEQ. CDR3 region: CASSQALAGAYNEQFF. The CDR3 DNA reads as TGTGCCAGCAGCCAAGCCCTAGCGGGGGCCTACAATGAGCAGTTCTTC.

This sequence joins TRBV6-4 and TRBJ2-3; 15 nucleotides agree with TRBD2. Germline trimming cut 6 bases from V and 4 bases from J; bases unmatched to any gene: 2. This CDR3 region has 15 residues. Germline CDR1 is MRHNA and CDR2 is SNTAGT. The CDR3 sequence: CASRRTSGGADTQYF. As DNA, the CDR3 is TGTGCCAGCAGGCGGACTAGCGGGGGGGCAGATACGCAGTATTTT.

The chain carries TRBV10-3 and TRBJ1-5; no clear D. V lost 6 bases and J 0 bases, leaving 12 bases between the germline ends. The CDR3 spans 15 residues. CDR1 and CDR2 from the germline V gene are ENHRY and SYGVKD. Here the CDR3 reads CAISPTNYSNQPQHF. CDR3 DNA: TGTGCCATCAGCCCCACCAACTATAGCAATCAGCCCCAGCATTTT.

This chain links TRBV5-6 with TRBJ2-5, with 9 positions matching TRBD1. J gave up 5 bases and V 5 bases, and 10 bases lay outside the gene matches. CDR3 length: 15 residues. Germline V CDR1 and CDR2: SGHDT, YYEEEE. CDR3 protein: CASRRPGTGSETQYF. The CDR3, as DNA: TGTGCCAGCAGACGTCCCGGGACAGGGTCCGAGACCCAGTACTTC.

This clone appeared a single time. The chain is built from TRBV19 and TRBJ1-4, with D possibly matching TRBD1 (6 bases). V lost 4 bases to trimming and J lost 7 bases, with 10 bases between them. This CDR3 is built from 13 residues. Germline V gene data show CDR1 as LNHDA and CDR2 as SQIVND (reference sequence). The CDR3 reads CASSTPQGEKLFF. The CDR3 region has the DNA TGTGCCAGTAGTACGCCACAGGGTGAAAAACTGTTTTTT.

The V gene is TRBV6-5, the J gene TRBJ1-3; D is unresolved. Per germline, CDR1 MNHEY and CDR2 SVGAGI. CDR3 size: 14 residues. Between the trimmed V and J ends, which lost 8 bases and 0 bases, there was a span of 11 bases. Here the CDR3 DNA reads TGTGCCAGCGCACCGACACTCTCTGGAAACACCATATATTTT. Its protein product is CASAPTLSGNTIYF.

The V call is TRBV6-5, the J call TRBJ1-1, with 7 bases lining up with TRBD1. Germline V gives CDR1 MNHEY, CDR2 SVGAGI. This CDR3 region has 11 residues. Trimming took 6 bases from V and 11 from J; bases not matched to a gene: 6. DNA of the CDR3: TGTGCCAGCAGGGACGGGACAGCCGCTTTCTTT. This sequence encodes CASRDGTAAFF.

V and J are TRBV7-3 and TRBJ2-2; D might be TRBD2 (7 bases). CDR1 is SGHTA and CDR2 is FQGTGA in the germline V gene. V gave up 2 bases and J gave up 4 bases, with 11 bases separating them. This CDR3 has 15 residues. CDR3 sequence: CASSLEGGTTGELFF. The CDR3 region has the DNA TGTGCCAGCAGCTTAGAGGGGGGGACCACCGGGGAGCTGTTTTTT.

The chain carries TRBV19 and TRBJ1-1; 7 bases are a match to TRBD1. V shed 8 bases, J shed 5 bases, and the junction held 8 bases outside the gene matches. CDR1 and CDR2 (germline): LNHDA, SQIVND (reference sequence). The CDR3 extends over 13 amino acids. The CDR3: CASGRDRATEAFF. The CDR3 DNA follows: TGTGCCAGTGGACGTGACAGGGCAACTGAAGCTTTCTTT. Full variable domain (rest looked up from reference TRBV19 and TRBJ1-1): DGGITQSPKYLFRKEGQNVTLSCEQNLNHDAMYWYRQDPGQGLRLIYYSQIVNDFQKGDIAEGYSVSREKKESFPLTVTSAQKNPTAFYLCASGRDRATEAFFGQGTRLTVV.

The table lists this clone with a few counts. The J gene is TRBJ2-3, the V gene TRBV30; TRBD2 matches at 11 bases. The CDR3 is 16 amino acids. CDR1 is GTSNPN, CDR2 SVGIG, per germline (reference sequence). V lost 3 bases, J lost 2 bases, and 7 bases stayed unmatched. The CDR3 here is CAWSRGTSGFTDTQYF. The CDR3 coding sequence is TGTGCCTGGAGCCGGGGGACTAGCGGCTTCACAGATACGCAGTATTTT.

J is TRBJ2-7 and V is TRBV29-1; D uncertain. The CDR3 runs to 12 residues. V was cut by 5 bases and J by 0 bases, with 8 bases left in between. Germline V CDR1 and CDR2: SQVTM, ANQGSEA. In DNA, the CDR3 is TGCAGCGTTCGAGCCACCTCCTACGAGCAGTACTTC. It encodes CSVRATSYEQYF.

The chain employs TRBV9 and TRBJ2-1; 12 nucleotides agree with TRBD2. Germline CDR1 and CDR2: SGDLS and YYNGEE. CDR3 length equals 15 residues. Trimming cost V 3 bases and J 7 bases; bases outside gene matches: 5. CDR3: CASSASTSGGNEQFF. The DNA for the CDR3 is TGTGCCAGCAGCGCCAGTACTAGCGGGGGGAATGAGCAGTTCTTC.

The chain has TRBV9 and TRBJ2-2, with TRBD1 as a possible D gene (5 bases). This CDR3 comprises 15 residues. The V gene lost 2 bases and the J gene lost 5 bases, with 13 bases spanning the gap. Germline values: CDR1 SGDLS, CDR2 YYNGEE. CDR3 residues: CASSVTTTVTGELFF. CDR3 coding DNA: TGTGCCAGCAGCGTTACCACGACAGTAACCGGGGAGCTGTTTTTT.

The J gene is TRBJ1-1, the V gene TRBV19; TRBD1 aligns across 7 bases. With V trimmed by 3 bases and J by 6 bases, 4 bases remained unmatched. The germline V gene has CDR1 LNHDA and CDR2 SQIVND (reference sequence). This CDR3 is 13 amino acids long. The CDR3 sequence: CASSMGQSAEAFF. The CDR3 coding sequence is TGTGCCAGTAGTATGGGACAGAGCGCTGAAGCTTTCTTT.

The rearrangement joins TRBV9 to TRBJ1-4; perhaps TRBD1 as D (5 bases). Germline V gives CDR1 SGDLS, CDR2 YYNGEE. The V and J ends lost 4 bases and 7 bases respectively, with 17 bases between them. The CDR3 spans 15 residues. CDR3 DNA: TGTGCCAGCAGCCCCCCTTTAAGGGGCGTTGAAAAACTGTTTTTT. Translating gives CASSPPLRGVEKLFF.

The chain is built from TRBV6-4 and TRBJ2-3, with TRBD2 matching over 9 bases. The CDR3 loop spans 16 amino acids. The germline V gene encodes CDR1 MRHNA and CDR2 SNTAGT. V dropped 2 bases and J dropped 3; count of bases not matched to a gene: 6. CDR3 loop: CASSDGRGGRTDTQYF. DNA of the CDR3: TGTGCCAGCAGTGACGGGCGGGGGGGCCGGACAGATACGCAGTATTTT.

J is TRBJ1-5 and V is TRBV29-1; a possible D gene is TRBD1 (6 bases). Trimming took off 4 bases at V and 2 bases at J, with 9 bases between the two ends. The CDR3 is 13 amino acids. The V gene's germline CDR1 is SQVTM and CDR2 ANQGSEA. This CDR3 reads CSVARTGNQPQHF. The CDR3 coding sequence is TGCAGCGTTGCCAGGACAGGCAATCAGCCCCAGCATTTT.

The chain combines TRBV7-6 with TRBJ2-7; TRBD1 agrees at 10 bases. CDR3 size: 16 residues. Losses at the gene ends were 1 base for V and 3 bases for J; bases not matched to a gene: 6. Germline CDR1 SGHVS, CDR2 FNYEAQ. CDR3 DNA: TGTGCCAGCAGCTTAGGGGGACAGGGGACTCTCTACGAGCAGTACTTC. This encodes CASSLGGQGTLYEQYF.